Shown below are 15 T cell receptor beta chains from a single sample sequenced in a study of T cells after yellow fever vaccination. One entry per CDR3 protein, called by TCRdb with MiXCR from the 5' RACE reads. The top ten hold 3% to 3.5% of the sample, which has more than 300,000 distinct CDR3 sequences, roughly a tenth seen once. The sequencing used CD4+ T cells sorted from PBMCs, collected 45 days after the yellow fever booster vaccination. These receptors came from a man aged 18 to 29 who received the YFV17D yellow fever vaccine.

This clonotype has just a few counts. The chain links TRBV12-3 or TRBV12-4 to TRBJ1-3; D ambiguous. The V end was cut by 7 bases, the J end by 0 bases, with 7 bases between. This CDR3 region has 13 residues. CDR3 nucleotides: TGTGCCAGCACCTTCCTCTCTGGAAACACCATATATTTT. This translates into CASTFLSGNTIYF.

This clonotype was counted only a few times. The genes are TRBV6-2 or TRBV6-3 and TRBJ1-2; D is possibly TRBD1 (6 bases). V was cut by 2 bases and J by 3 bases, with 16 bases left in between. Germline CDR1 MNHEY, CDR2 SVGEGT. The CDR3 is made up of 16 amino acids. CDR3 loop: CASSYPHDRFDYGYTF. The CDR3 coding sequence is TGTGCCAGCAGTTACCCGCACGACAGGTTTGACTATGGCTACACCTTC.

This clonotype was counted a few times. The rearrangement joins TRBV5-1 to TRBJ2-2, with D possibly TRBD2 on 6 matching bases. Trimming removed 1 base at V and 4 bases at J, with 14 bases between. The CDR3 spans 16 residues. CDR1 SGHRS and CDR2 YFSETQ come from the germline V gene. This CDR3 reads CASSLLASAGTGELFF. DNA of the CDR3: TGCGCCAGCAGCTTGCTTGCTAGCGCAGGCACCGGGGAGCTGTTTTTT.

The chain employs TRBV28 and TRBJ1-6; TRBD1 aligns across 9 bases. This CDR3 comprises 14 residues. V lost 10 bases, J lost 8 bases, and 9 bases stayed unmatched. In germline, CDR1 is MDHEN, CDR2 SYDVKM. The DNA of the CDR3 is TGTGCCATCAACCGCGGGACAGGGCATTCACCCCTCCACTTT. Its translation: CAINRGTGHSPLHF.

The chain links TRBV2 to TRBJ2-7; no clear D. The germline CDR1 and CDR2 sequences are SNHLY and FYNNEI. CDR3 length equals 16 residues. With 5 bases removed from V and 6 bases from J, the gap between germline ends came to 23 bases. The CDR3 DNA reads as TGTGCCAGCAGTTATTTACGGGCCCCTCAGCCGGGCGAGCAGTACGTC. Protein: CASSYLRAPQPGEQYV.

This clonotype was found a few times. The V call is TRBV19, the J call TRBJ1-2; 12 bases map to TRBD1. Trimming removed 4 bases from V and 4 bases from J; junction bases left unmatched: 4. The germline gives CDR1 LNHDA, CDR2 SQIVND (reference sequence). The CDR3 covers 15 residues. The CDR3 nucleotides are TGTGCCAGTAGTAGGGGACAGGGGGCATTCTATGGCTACACCTTC. Translating gives CASSRGQGAFYGYTF.

This clonotype was found a few times. V is TRBV15 and J is TRBJ1-2; no clear D. Germline values: CDR1 LNHNV, CDR2 YYDKDF (reference sequence). The CDR3 covers 15 residues. Trimming took 1 base from V and 5 from J, leaving 14 bases between them. CDR3 DNA: TGTGCCACCAGCAGAGGTGGATCTCTGGGATATGGCTACACCTTC. Its protein is CATSRGGSLGYGYTF.

The chain recombines TRBV5-6 with TRBJ2-3; unclear D gene. The CDR3 contains 13 residues. V lost 3 bases, J lost 3 bases, and 8 bases lay in between. Germline V CDR1 and CDR2: SGHDT, YYEEEE. CDR3 protein: CASSSHFTDTQYF. CDR3 sequence (DNA): TGTGCCAGCAGCTCTCACTTTACAGATACGCAGTATTTT.

In regard to this clonotype: A much larger clone lies one base from this, so it may be a read error. The CDR3 reads CASSRTGREQHV. DNA of the CDR3: TGTGCCAGCAGCCGGACAGGTAGAGAGCAGCACGTC. The chain employs TRBV5-6 and TRBJ2-7; TRBD1 agrees at 7 bases. In germline, CDR1 is SGHDT, CDR2 YYEEEE. This CDR3 contains 12 residues.

This clonotype has just a few counts. The J gene is TRBJ1-2, the V gene TRBV5-1; TRBD1 aligns across 9 bases. This CDR3 has 15 amino acids. Germline assignment: CDR1 SGHRS and CDR2 YFSETQ. V gave up 6 bases and J gave up 8 bases; unmatched junction bases: 14. The CDR3 is CASTPLETGGYGYTF. CDR3 in DNA: TGCGCCAGCACCCCCTTAGAGACAGGGGGTTACGGCTACACCTTC.

This clonotype appeared a few times. The gene calls are TRBV20-1 and TRBJ1-5; TRBD1 might be the D (6 bases). This CDR3 comprises 13 residues. Trimming cost V 6 bases and J 3 bases, with 12 bases left between them. Germline V gives CDR1 DFQATT, CDR2 SNEGSKA (reference sequence). DNA of the CDR3: TGCAGTGCCAGGGGTAGGGACAATCAGCCCCAGCATTTT. It translates to CSARGRDNQPQHF.

V usage is TRBV12-3 or TRBV12-4 and J usage is TRBJ1-5, with 10 nucleotides matching TRBD1. The trim removed 4 bases at V and 5 bases at J, leaving 8 bases unmatched. The length of the CDR3 is 16 residues. The CDR3: CASSSAGTGADQPQHF. CDR3 nucleotides: TGTGCCAGCAGTTCAGCCGGGACAGGGGCGGATCAGCCCCAGCATTTT.

This clonotype was seen a handful of times. V and J are TRBV5-6 and TRBJ2-3; 9 bases line up with TRBD2. The V gene's germline CDR1 is SGHDT and CDR2 YYEEEE. The CDR3 sequence is 16 residues long. Trimming cost V 4 bases and J 6 bases; bases outside gene matches: 12. The CDR3 spells CASSPLQTSGQDTQYF. CDR3 coding DNA: TGTGCCAGCAGCCCGCTCCAGACTAGCGGCCAGGATACGCAGTATTTT.

This clonotype turned up a few times. The chain combines TRBV7-9 with TRBJ1-2, with D possibly being TRBD1 (5 bases). V was trimmed by 5 bases and J by 5 bases, leaving 15 bases between them. CDR3 length equals 14 residues. CDR1 and CDR2 from the germline V gene are SEHNR and FQNEAQ (reference sequence). DNA of the CDR3: TGTGCCAGCAGCCTTGGGGCGACGGAGTATGGCTACACCTTC. Encoded protein: CASSLGATEYGYTF. Combining the CDR3 with reference TRBV7-9 and TRBJ1-2 gives the whole variable domain DTGVSQNPRHKITKRGQNVTFRCDPISEHNRLYWYRQTLGQGPEFLTYFQNEAQLEKSRLLSDRFSAERPKGSFSTLEIQRTEQGDSAMYLCASSLGATEYGYTFGSGTRLTVV.

This clonotype showed up many times. The chain is built from TRBV4-2 and TRBJ1-5; no reliable D call. The CDR3 length is 13 residues. V shed 0 bases and J shed 5 bases, with 5 bases lying between them. Looked up from germline, CDR1 is LGHNA and CDR2 is YNFKEQ. This CDR3 is CASSQDRYQPQHF. The CDR3 DNA follows: TGTGCCAGCAGCCAAGACCGGTATCAGCCCCAGCATTTT.